A single sample is the source of the 13 T cell receptor beta chains below, sequenced in a study of STAT5B mutations in CD4+ large granular lymphocyte leukemia. TCRdb keeps only in-frame clones here, not all; method: immunoSEQ multiplex PCR. The sample lists around 35,000 clones; approximately 81% were seen once. The sample taken for sequencing was CD4+ T cells from blood buffy coats. The receptors here all came from a human donor in good health.

The chain has TRBV27 and TRBJ1-1; D uncertain. Germline CDR1 MNHEY, CDR2 SMNVEV (reference sequence). CDR3 length: 13 residues. Trimming cost V 2 bases and J 3 bases, with 7 bases left between them. CDR3 bases: TGTGCCAGCAGTTTAAGGCCCGACACTGAAGCTTTCTTT. Amino acids: CASSLRPDTEAFF.

V and J are TRBV7-2 and TRBJ2-3; tentatively, D is TRBD2 (5 bases). The CDR3 runs to 14 residues. Trimming stripped 5 bases from V and 2 bases from J, with 11 bases between. In germline, CDR1 is SGHTA, CDR2 FQGNSA. The CDR3 sequence is CASSRLGITDTQYF. In nucleotides, the CDR3 is TGTGCCAGCAGCCGACTCGGGATCACAGATACGCAGTATTTT.

This sequence joins TRBV29-1 and TRBJ2-3; D is unclear. Deletions cut 2 bases from V and 1 base from J, with 7 bases between. Germline V gene data show CDR1 as SQVTM and CDR2 as ANQGSEA. The CDR3 loop spans 13 amino acids. For the CDR3, the DNA is TGCAGCGTTGAACGGTCAGGCACAGATACGCAGTATTTT. Its protein product is CSVERSGTDTQYF.

The J gene is TRBJ2-3, the V gene TRBV7-2; D gene uncertain. The CDR3 sequence is 14 residues long. Deletions cut 2 bases from V and 2 bases from J, with 8 bases between. The germline CDR1 and CDR2 sequences are SGHTA and FQGNSA. The CDR3 protein is CASSLFWVTDTQYF. The CDR3 coding sequence is TGTGCCAGCAGCTTATTCTGGGTCACAGATACGCAGTATTTT.

The chain has TRBV11-2 and TRBJ2-5, with 8 bases lining up with TRBD2. In germline, CDR1 is SGHAT, CDR2 FQNNGV. The CDR3 spans 15 residues. The ends lost 4 bases at V and 4 bases at J; junction bases unmatched: 8. This CDR3 reads CASSSGTRGGETQYF. CDR3 nucleotides: TGTGCCAGCAGCTCAGGGACTAGAGGGGGAGAGACCCAGTACTTC.

CDR3 DNA: TGCGCCAGCAGCCAAGAACTTAGGGAGACCCAGTACTTC. Encoded protein: CASSQELRETQYF. The chain combines TRBV4-3 with TRBJ2-5; D gene ambiguous. The CDR3 loop spans 13 amino acids. Germline V gene data show CDR1 as LGHNA and CDR2 as YSLEER. V was shortened by 0 bases and J by 5 bases, with 7 bases between the two germline ends.

This chain uses TRBV18 with TRBJ1-5; tentative D call: TRBD1 (5 bases). The length of the CDR3 is 14 residues. Trimming left V 3 bases short and J 4 bases short, with 10 bases between. Germline V gene sequence: CDR1 KGHSH, CDR2 LQKENI. CDR3: CASSPQGGNQPQHF. CDR3 DNA: TGTGCCAGCTCACCGCAGGGTGGTAATCAGCCCCAGCATTTT. Full variable domain (remainder filled in from reference TRBV18 and TRBJ1-5): NAGVMQNPRHLVRRRGQEARLRCSPMKGHSHVYWYRQLPEEGLKFMVYLQKENIIDESGMPKERFSAEFPKEGPSILRIQQVVRGDSAAYFCASSPQGGNQPQHFGDGTRLSIL.

This sequence joins TRBV27 and TRBJ2-3; D is possibly TRBD1 (6 bases). With 4 bases removed from V and 2 bases from J, the gap between germline ends came to 10 bases. The CDR3 is 14 amino acids. Germline CDR1 MNHEY, CDR2 SMNVEV (reference sequence). CDR3 sequence reads: CASSYGQHTDTQYF. Written as DNA, the CDR3 is TGTGCCAGCAGTTACGGACAGCACACAGATACGCAGTATTTT.

V usage is TRBV9 and J usage is TRBJ1-3, with no clear D. Germline CDR1 is SGDLS and CDR2 is YYNGEE. This CDR3 region has 14 residues. Trimming pared 0 bases from V and 2 bases from J, leaving 6 bases between. The CDR3 protein is CASSVGGTGNTIYF. The CDR3 region has the DNA TGTGCCAGCAGCGTAGGGGGTACTGGAAACACCATATATTTT.

The chain recombines TRBV7-2 with TRBJ1-1, with D unclear. The length of the CDR3 is 14 residues. The germline CDR1 and CDR2 sequences are SGHTA and FQGNSA. Trimming shortened V by 3 bases and J by 0 bases, and 8 bases separated the two germline ends. In DNA form, the CDR3 reads TGTGCCAGCAGCTTTACTCTTATGAACACTGAAGCTTTCTTT. Residues: CASSFTLMNTEAFF. Full variable domain (outside the CDR3, taken from reference TRBV7-2 and TRBJ1-1): GAGVSQSPSNKVTEKGKDVELRCDPISGHTALYWYRQSLGQGLEFLIYFQGNSAPDKSGLPSDRFSAERTGGSVSTLTIQRTQQEDSAVYLCASSFTLMNTEAFFGQGTRLTVV.

V usage is TRBV7-2 and J usage is TRBJ2-3, with D possibly TRBD1 on 6 matching bases. With 8 bases removed from V and 4 bases from J, the gap between germline ends came to 10 bases. CDR1 and CDR2 from the germline V gene are SGHTA and FQGNSA. The CDR3 sequence is 12 residues long. CDR3 protein: CASRDIADTQYF. In DNA form, the CDR3 reads TGTGCCAGCCGGGACATAGCAGATACGCAGTATTTT.

The chain joins TRBV9 to TRBJ2-3; possibly TRBD2 for D (5 bases). This CDR3 contains 11 residues. Per the germline V gene, CDR1 is SGDLS and CDR2 is YYNGEE. V was cut by 7 bases and J by 5 bases, with 8 bases left in between. The CDR3 DNA reads TGTGCCAGCCAAGAGGGAGATACGCAGTATTTT. It is translated as CASQEGDTQYF.

The J gene is TRBJ2-7, the V gene TRBV9, with D maybe TRBD2 (5 bases). The germline V gene encodes CDR1 SGDLS and CDR2 YYNGEE. V lost 3 bases and J 6 bases, leaving 13 bases between the germline ends. This CDR3 has 13 residues. The CDR3 region has the DNA TGTGCCAGCAGCGCGCGGGTTTCCGGCGAGCAGTACTTC. Its protein product is CASSARVSGEQYF.